This T cell receptor (beta chain) came from a study of T cell responses to AZD1222 COVID-19 vaccine. Study-wide context: Pooled together were second doses at about 4 or about 12 weeks. Study-level points and caveats: The repertoires were collected only after the peak T cell response. CD4 TCRs linked to vaccination spanned spike, dominating at 160-218 and 743-854. The donor group comprised mostly white British people and more females; the analysis possibly underestimated clonal diversity.

Regarding this clone: What it recognizes is unknown.

Measured with immunoSEQ multiplex PCR; TCRdb has only the in-frame clones, and not every one. Among 100,000 to 150,000 clones listed, 89% were seen once. Sequenced material: peripheral blood, taken on day 0 of AZD1222 vaccination. The sequence derives from an adult in good health.

The CDR3 DNA is TGTGCCTGGAGTGTACTAACGGGCTATGGCTACACCTTC. This translates into CAWSVLTGYGYTF. The chain uses TRBV30 and TRBJ1-2; no reliable D call. Germline lookup yields CDR1 GTSNPN and CDR2 SVGIG (reference sequence). The CDR3 runs to 13 residues. Trimming pared 0 bases from V and 4 bases from J, leaving 9 bases between.